The 17 T cell receptor beta chains listed next were all sequenced from one sample in a study of shared clonotypes between healthy human individuals. Measured with immunoSEQ multiplex PCR; TCRdb has only the in-frame clones, and not every one. The table includes 2,500,000 or so clones, roughly 93% detected once. The specimen was naive CD4+ T cells from PBMCs. The subset was: CD45RA+ positively selected. Receptors originate from a man aged 18 to 30 in good health. Some clones in this sample may be carry-over from other donors' samples.

The V gene is TRBV2, the J gene TRBJ1-1, with unresolved D. With 6 bases removed from V and 3 bases from J, the gap between germline ends came to 14 bases. Germline V CDR1 and CDR2: SNHLY, FYNNEI. CDR3 length: 14 residues. This CDR3 reads CASSRQRRDTEAFF. CDR3 coding DNA: TGTGCCAGCAGCCGTCAGCGGCGGGACACTGAAGCTTTCTTT.

This CDR3 reads CASSEGAGAYGYTF. The CDR3, as DNA: TGTGCCAGCAGTGAAGGGGCCGGGGCCTATGGCTACACCTTC. The chain employs TRBV6-1 and TRBJ1-2, with D perhaps TRBD1 (5 bases). Trimming removed 1 base at V and 4 bases at J, with 10 bases between. Germline lookup yields CDR1 MNHNS and CDR2 SASEGT. CDR3 length equals 14 residues.

This clone was recorded only once. The chain combines TRBV10-3 with TRBJ1-5; possible D gene TRBD1, 5 bases. V was shortened by 6 bases and J by 6 bases, with 18 bases between the two germline ends. The CDR3 is 15 amino acids. In germline, CDR1 is ENHRY, CDR2 SYGVKD. The CDR3 loop reads CAISGGEGRGQPQHF. The CDR3 region has the DNA TGTGCCATCAGCGGAGGGGAGGGAAGGGGTCAGCCCCAGCATTTT.

Remarks on this clone: Other nucleotide sequences in the sample specify the same CDR3. The gene calls are TRBV7-2 and TRBJ1-2; D is undetermined. The CDR3 is 12 residues long. The V and J ends lost 3 bases and 2 bases respectively, with 4 bases between them. Per the germline V gene, CDR1 is SGHTA and CDR2 is FQGNSA. As DNA, the CDR3 is TGTGCCAGCAGCTTCCCCAACTATGGCTACACCTTC. Translated, it gives CASSFPNYGYTF.

The V and J genes are TRBV7-9 and TRBJ1-2; no reliable D call. CDR3 length: 17 amino acids. In germline, CDR1 is SEHNR, CDR2 FQNEAQ (reference sequence). The germline V and J ends were trimmed by 3 bases and 1 base, with 18 bases remaining between them. This chain's CDR3 is CASSFSGGAPNNYGYTF. For the CDR3, the DNA is TGTGCCAGCAGCTTTAGTGGCGGAGCCCCTAATAACTATGGCTACACCTTC.

The V call is TRBV6-5, the J call TRBJ1-2; the D gene is possibly TRBD1 (5 bases). V gave up 4 bases and J gave up 4 bases, with 13 bases separating them. In germline, CDR1 is MNHEY, CDR2 SVGAGI. The CDR3 consists of 14 residues. Here the CDR3 DNA reads TGTGCCAGCAGTTTAGGACATCTAAGCTATGGCTACACCTTC. Residues: CASSLGHLSYGYTF.

V and J are TRBV27 and TRBJ2-2; 7 bases align to TRBD2. The V and J ends lost 0 bases and 8 bases, in that order; junction bases with no gene match: 6. This CDR3 is 15 amino acids long. From germline, CDR1 is MNHEY and CDR2 SMNVEV (reference sequence). The CDR3 region is CASSLSSGDGGELFF. Here the CDR3 DNA reads TGTGCCAGCAGTTTATCGAGCGGGGACGGGGGGGAGCTGTTTTTT.

This clone was observed once. Here the CDR3 DNA reads TGTGCCAGCAGCTTAGGGGAGCGCGAGACCCAGTACTTC. Its protein is CASSLGERETQYF. The V call is TRBV5-4, the J call TRBJ2-5, with D perhaps matching TRBD1 or TRBD2 (5 bases each). V lost 2 bases and J lost 5, with 10 bases in between. Germline CDR1 and CDR2: SGHNT and YYREEE (reference sequence). The CDR3 sequence is 13 residues long.

The chain combines TRBV5-1 with TRBJ2-1; maybe TRBD2 (5 bases). V was pared by 4 bases and J by 9 bases, with 17 bases between. Germline V CDR1 and CDR2: SGHRS, YFSETQ. The CDR3 spans 14 residues. The CDR3 spells CASSIMTTDLEQFF. In DNA, the CDR3 is TGCGCCAGCAGCATTATGACTACCGACCTTGAGCAGTTCTTC.

This chain links TRBV28 with TRBJ1-2, with 8 bases matching TRBD1. Trimming at V came to 8 bases and at J to 3 bases, leaving 11 bases not matched to a gene. The germline gives CDR1 MDHEN, CDR2 SYDVKM. The CDR3 is 15 residues long. The CDR3 DNA sequence: TGTGCCAGCGGAGAGCTCTGGACAGGGTACTATGGCTACACCTTC. It translates to CASGELWTGYYGYTF.

The chain joins TRBV14 to TRBJ2-5, with D uncertain. Germline loops: CDR1 SGHDN, CDR2 FVKESK. V was clipped by 4 bases and J by 2 bases, with 14 bases between them. CDR3 size: 15 residues. The CDR3 is CASSPGFTEQETQYF. Written as DNA, the CDR3 is TGTGCCAGCAGCCCAGGATTCACAGAGCAAGAGACCCAGTACTTC.

This CDR3 is CASSPGRARTDTQYF. Written as DNA, the CDR3 is TGTGCCAGCAGCCCCGGTAGAGCGCGCACAGATACGCAGTATTTT. The chain is built from TRBV7-2 and TRBJ2-3; no definite D call. V gave up 5 bases and J gave up 1 base, with 13 bases separating them. Germline assignment: CDR1 SGHTA and CDR2 FQGNSA. CDR3 length: 15 amino acids.

The chain employs TRBV5-1 and TRBJ2-7; TRBD1 is a possible D gene (6 bases). Germline V CDR1 and CDR2: SGHRS, YFSETQ. The ends were cut back, 3 bases at V and 6 bases at J, with 10 bases in the middle. The CDR3 runs to 12 residues. The CDR3 sequence: CASSYLRGEQYF. CDR3 bases: TGCGCCAGCAGCTACCTCAGGGGCGAGCAGTACTTC.

The gene calls are TRBV19 and TRBJ2-5, with 7 positions matching TRBD2. The CDR3 has 13 residues. With V trimmed by 7 bases and J by 4 bases, 6 bases remained unmatched. The V gene's germline CDR1 is LNHDA and CDR2 SQIVND (reference sequence). The CDR3 nucleotides are TGTGCCAGTACGGGGGGAGGGAGAGAGACCCAGTACTTC. It yields the protein CASTGGGRETQYF.

The V gene is TRBV6-6, the J gene TRBJ1-5; the D is unclear. The germline CDR1 and CDR2 sequences are MNHNY and SVGAGI (reference sequence). This CDR3 comprises 14 residues. V lost 5 bases to trimming and J lost 0 bases, with 8 bases between them. CDR3 region: CASSPSASNQPQHF. Here the CDR3 DNA reads TGTGCCAGCAGTCCTAGTGCTAGCAATCAGCCCCAGCATTTT.

V gene TRBV5-1 combines with J gene TRBJ2-5; TRBD2 matches at 10 bases. The CDR3 contains 15 residues. Germline V lookup: CDR1 SGHRS, CDR2 YFSETQ. The V segment lost 1 base and the J segment 3 bases; nucleotides outside the gene matches: 3. CDR3 sequence: CASSLSLAGEETQYF. CDR3 coding DNA: TGCGCCAGCAGCTTGAGTCTAGCGGGGGAAGAGACCCAGTACTTC.

The rearrangement links TRBV10-3 to TRBJ1-1, with TRBD1 as a possible D gene (5 bases). The CDR3 runs 16 residues. Trimming took off 0 bases at V and 1 base at J, with 12 bases between the two ends. Germline V gene lookup returns CDR1 ENHRY and CDR2 SYGVKD. Written as DNA, the CDR3 is TGTGCCATCAGTGAGTCGCTTGGGCAGGGGAACACTGAAGCTTTCTTT. It encodes CAISESLGQGNTEAFF.